This T cell receptor (beta chain) is from a study of T-cell reconstitution after alpha-beta-depleted transplantation in children. Study findings and constraints: At the one-year point after transplant, T-cell counts and TCRbeta diversity were found to come mostly from T cells that had been newly produced.

Library preparation (for TCRbeta) was performed with unique molecular identifiers. Each CDR3 protein gets one entry after TCRdb re-called the PCR reads with MiXCR. The sample records a few hundred thousand distinct CDR3 sequences, approximately 41% being singletons. With regard to this clonotype: Its antigen remains unknown. The germline gene is not matched at one end of the junction; a read error may be the cause.

This CDR3 spans 14 amino acids. Germline assignment: CDR1 SQVTM and CDR2 ANQGSEA. This rearrangement joins TRBV29-1 to TRBJ1-2; TRBD1 matches 7 bases. The starting material was PBMCs, obtained before TCRalphabeta/CD19-depleted stem cell transplant. The TCR sequence derives from a girl aged 2-10 years with aplastic anemia, due to receive a stem cell transplant. The CDR3 sequence is CSVLWDSLNNGYTF. CDR3 nucleotide sequence: TGCAGCGTCCTCTGGGACAGTCTTAACAATGGCTACACCTTC.